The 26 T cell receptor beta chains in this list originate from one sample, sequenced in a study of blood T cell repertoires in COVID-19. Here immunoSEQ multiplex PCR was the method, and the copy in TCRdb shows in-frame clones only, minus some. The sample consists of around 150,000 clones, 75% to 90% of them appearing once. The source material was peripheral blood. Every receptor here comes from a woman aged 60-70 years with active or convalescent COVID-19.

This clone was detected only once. CDR3 protein: CASWGDYGYTF. In DNA form, the CDR3 reads TGTGCCAGCTGGGGGGACTATGGCTACACCTTC. This rearrangement joins TRBV9 to TRBJ1-2; the D gene is possibly TRBD1 (5 bases). CDR3 length: 11 amino acids. V was pared by 7 bases and J by 3 bases, with 7 bases between. The V gene's germline CDR1 is SGDLS and CDR2 YYNGEE.

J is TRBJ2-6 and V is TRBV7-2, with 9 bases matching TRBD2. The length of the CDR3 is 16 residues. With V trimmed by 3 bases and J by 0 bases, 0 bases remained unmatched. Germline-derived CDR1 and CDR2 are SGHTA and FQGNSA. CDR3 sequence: CASSFSGGSGANVLTF. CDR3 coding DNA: TGTGCCAGCAGCTTTAGCGGGGGCTCTGGGGCCAACGTCCTGACTTTC.

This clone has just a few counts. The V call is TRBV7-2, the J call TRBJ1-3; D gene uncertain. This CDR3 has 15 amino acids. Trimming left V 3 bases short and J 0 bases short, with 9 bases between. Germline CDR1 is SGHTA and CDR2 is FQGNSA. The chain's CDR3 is CASSFERVSGNTIYF. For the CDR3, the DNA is TGTGCCAGCAGCTTTGAGAGGGTCTCTGGAAACACCATATATTTT.

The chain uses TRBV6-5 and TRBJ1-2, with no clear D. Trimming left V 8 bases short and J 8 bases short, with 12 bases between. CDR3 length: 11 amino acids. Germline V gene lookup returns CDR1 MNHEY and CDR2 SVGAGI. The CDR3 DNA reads TGTGCCAGCTGGAGATCCCTCGGCTACACCTTC. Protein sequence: CASWRSLGYTF.

The CDR3 region has the DNA TGTGCCAGCAGTTACGGGGGCAGGCTAGGCTCCTACGAGCAGTACTTC. This sequence encodes CASSYGGRLGSYEQYF. The rearrangement joins TRBV6-5 to TRBJ2-7; the D gene is possibly TRBD1 (6 bases). The V gene lost 2 bases and the J gene lost 0 bases, with 14 bases spanning the gap. CDR1 and CDR2 from the germline V gene are MNHEY and SVGAGI. The CDR3 totals 16 residues.

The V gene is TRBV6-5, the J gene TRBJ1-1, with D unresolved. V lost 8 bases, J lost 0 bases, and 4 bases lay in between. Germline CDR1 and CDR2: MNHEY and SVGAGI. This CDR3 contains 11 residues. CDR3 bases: TGTGCCAGCCTTCTGAACACTGAAGCTTTCTTT. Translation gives CASLLNTEAFF.

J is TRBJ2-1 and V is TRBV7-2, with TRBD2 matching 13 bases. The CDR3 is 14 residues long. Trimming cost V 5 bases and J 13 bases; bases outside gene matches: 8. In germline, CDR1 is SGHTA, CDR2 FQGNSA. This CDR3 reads CASSINTSGGDQFF. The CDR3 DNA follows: TGTGCCAGCAGCATTAATACTAGCGGGGGGGATCAGTTCTTC.

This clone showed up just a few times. CDR3 in amino acids: CASVVGPGQSHEQYF. The CDR3 DNA sequence: TGTGCCAGCGTAGTAGGGCCGGGACAGTCCCACGAGCAGTACTTC. The chain combines TRBV7-2 with TRBJ2-7, with 7 bases that match TRBD1. Trimming at V came to 8 bases and at J to 5 bases, leaving 15 bases not matched to a gene. The CDR3 length is 15 residues. CDR1 and CDR2 (germline): SGHTA, FQGNSA.

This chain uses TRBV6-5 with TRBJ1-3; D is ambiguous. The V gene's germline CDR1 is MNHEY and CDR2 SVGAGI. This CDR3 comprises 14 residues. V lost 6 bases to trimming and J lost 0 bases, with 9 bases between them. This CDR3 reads CASRPQSSGNTIYF. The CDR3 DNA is TGTGCCAGCAGGCCACAGAGCTCTGGAAACACCATATATTTT.

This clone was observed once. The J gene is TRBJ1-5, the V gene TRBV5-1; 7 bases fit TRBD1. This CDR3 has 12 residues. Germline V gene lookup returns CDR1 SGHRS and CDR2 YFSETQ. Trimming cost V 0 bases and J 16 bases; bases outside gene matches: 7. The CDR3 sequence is CASSLERGPGHF. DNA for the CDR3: TGCGCCAGCAGCTTGGAAAGGGGGCCGGGCCATTTT.

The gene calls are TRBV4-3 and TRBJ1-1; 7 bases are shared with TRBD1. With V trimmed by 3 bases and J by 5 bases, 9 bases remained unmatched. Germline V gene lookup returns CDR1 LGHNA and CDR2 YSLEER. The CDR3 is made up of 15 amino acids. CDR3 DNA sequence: TGCGCCAGCAGCCAGGCTGGGACAGCGAAAACTGAAGCTTTCTTT. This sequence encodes CASSQAGTAKTEAFF.

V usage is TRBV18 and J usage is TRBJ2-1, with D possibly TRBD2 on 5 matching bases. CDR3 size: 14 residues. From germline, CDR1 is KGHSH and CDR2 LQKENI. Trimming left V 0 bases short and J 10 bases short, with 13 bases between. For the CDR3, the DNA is TGTGCCAGCTCACCACCGGAGACCAGGAGGGAGCAGTTCTTC. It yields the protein CASSPPETRREQFF.

CDR3 DNA: TGTGCCAGCAGCGTAGACGGGGGGCGGCAGTACTTC. Translation: CASSVDGGRQYF. The chain couples TRBV9 to TRBJ2-7, with D perhaps TRBD2 (7 bases). Trimming removed 0 bases at V and 9 bases at J, with 10 bases between. The germline V gene has CDR1 SGDLS and CDR2 YYNGEE. The CDR3 length is 12 residues. Variable domain in full (rest from reference TRBV9 and TRBJ2-7): DSGVTQTPKHLITATGQRVTLRCSPRSGDLSVYWYQQSLDQGLQFLIQYYNGEERAKGNILERFSAQQFPDLHSELNLSSLELGDSALYFCASSVDGGRQYFGPGTRLTVT.

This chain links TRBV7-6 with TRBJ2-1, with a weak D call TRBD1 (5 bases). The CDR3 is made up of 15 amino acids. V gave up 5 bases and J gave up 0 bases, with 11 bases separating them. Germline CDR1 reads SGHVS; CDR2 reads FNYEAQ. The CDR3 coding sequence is TGTGCCAGCAGCCCAACAGGTTACTCCTACAATGAGCAGTTCTTC. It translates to CASSPTGYSYNEQFF.

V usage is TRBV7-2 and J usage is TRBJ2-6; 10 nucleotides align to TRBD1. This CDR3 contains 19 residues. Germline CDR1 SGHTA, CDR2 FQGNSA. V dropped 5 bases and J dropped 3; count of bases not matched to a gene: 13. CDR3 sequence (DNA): TGTGCCAGCAGCCACCTGGGACAGGGGATACTCGTTGGGGCCAACGTCCTGACTTTC. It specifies CASSHLGQGILVGANVLTF.

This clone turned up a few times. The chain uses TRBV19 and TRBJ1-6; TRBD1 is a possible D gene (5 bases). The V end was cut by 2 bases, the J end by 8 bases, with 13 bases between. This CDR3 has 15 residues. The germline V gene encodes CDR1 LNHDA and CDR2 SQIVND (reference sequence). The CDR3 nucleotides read TGTGCCAGTAGTATAATCTGGGGCCGCGATTCACCCCTCCACTTT. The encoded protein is CASSIIWGRDSPLHF.

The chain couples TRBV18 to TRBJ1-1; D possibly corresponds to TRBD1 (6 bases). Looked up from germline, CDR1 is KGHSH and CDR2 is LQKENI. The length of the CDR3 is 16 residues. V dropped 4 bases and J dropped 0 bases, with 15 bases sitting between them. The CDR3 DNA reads TGTGCCAGCTCACAAATCTGGGGGCCTTTGAACACTGAAGCTTTCTTT. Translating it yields CASSQIWGPLNTEAFF. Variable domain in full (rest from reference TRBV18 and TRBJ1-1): NAGVMQNPRHLVRRRGQEARLRCSPMKGHSHVYWYRQLPEEGLKFMVYLQKENIIDESGMPKERFSAEFPKEGPSILRIQQVVRGDSAAYFCASSQIWGPLNTEAFFGQGTRLTVV.

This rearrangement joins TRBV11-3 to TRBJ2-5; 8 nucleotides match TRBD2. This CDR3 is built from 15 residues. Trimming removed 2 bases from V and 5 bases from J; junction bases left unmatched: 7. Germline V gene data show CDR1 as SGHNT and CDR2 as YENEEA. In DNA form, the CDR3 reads TGTGCCAGCAGCTTATCCCGCGGGGGGTCCGAGACCCAGTACTTC. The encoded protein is CASSLSRGGSETQYF.

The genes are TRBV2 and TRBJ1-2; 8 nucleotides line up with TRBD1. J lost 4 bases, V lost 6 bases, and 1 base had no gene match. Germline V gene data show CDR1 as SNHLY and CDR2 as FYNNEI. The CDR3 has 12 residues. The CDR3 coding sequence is TGTGCCAGCAGCCAGGGGGCCTATGGCTACACCTTC. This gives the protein CASSQGAYGYTF.

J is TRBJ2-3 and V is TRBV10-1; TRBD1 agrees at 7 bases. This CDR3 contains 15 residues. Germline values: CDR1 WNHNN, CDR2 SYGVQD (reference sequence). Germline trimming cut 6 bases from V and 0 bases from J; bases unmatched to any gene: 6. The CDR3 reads CASRPGDSSTDTQYF. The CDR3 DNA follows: TGCGCCAGCAGGCCCGGGGACAGCAGCACAGATACGCAGTATTTT.

The CDR3 spells CASSVGQGNNQPQHF. The CDR3 bases are TGTGCCAGCAGCGTAGGACAGGGCAACAATCAGCCCCAGCATTTT. The rearrangement uses TRBV9 and TRBJ1-5; 7 bases line up with TRBD1. The trim removed 0 bases at V and 3 bases at J, leaving 3 bases unmatched. Germline-derived CDR1 and CDR2 are SGDLS and YYNGEE. The CDR3 runs to 15 residues.

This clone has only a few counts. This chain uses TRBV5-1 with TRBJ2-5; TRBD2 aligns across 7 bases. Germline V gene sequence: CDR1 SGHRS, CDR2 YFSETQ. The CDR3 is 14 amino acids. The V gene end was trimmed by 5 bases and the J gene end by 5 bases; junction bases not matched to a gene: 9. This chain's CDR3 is CASSKRLAGETQYF. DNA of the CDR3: TGCGCCAGCAGTAAAAGACTAGCTGGCGAGACCCAGTACTTC.

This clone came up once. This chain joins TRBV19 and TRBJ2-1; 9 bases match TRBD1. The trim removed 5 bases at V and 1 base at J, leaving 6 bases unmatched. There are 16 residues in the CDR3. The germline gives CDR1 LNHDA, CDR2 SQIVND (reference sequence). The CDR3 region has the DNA TGTGCCAGTAGTCTAGGACAGGGGCAGTCCTACAATGAGCAGTTCTTC. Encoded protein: CASSLGQGQSYNEQFF.

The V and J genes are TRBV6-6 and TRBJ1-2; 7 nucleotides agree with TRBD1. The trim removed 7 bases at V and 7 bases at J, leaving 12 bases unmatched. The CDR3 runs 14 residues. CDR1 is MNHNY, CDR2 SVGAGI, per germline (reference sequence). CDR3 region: CASTRDRDWSGYTF. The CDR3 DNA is TGTGCCAGCACCCGAGACAGGGATTGGTCTGGCTACACCTTC.

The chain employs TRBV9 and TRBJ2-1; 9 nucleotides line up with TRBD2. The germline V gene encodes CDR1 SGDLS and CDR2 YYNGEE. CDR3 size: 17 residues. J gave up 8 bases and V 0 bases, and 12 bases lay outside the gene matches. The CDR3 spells CASSVVAGGPSSYEQFF. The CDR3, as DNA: TGTGCCAGCAGCGTAGTCGCGGGGGGGCCTAGTTCGTATGAGCAGTTCTTC.

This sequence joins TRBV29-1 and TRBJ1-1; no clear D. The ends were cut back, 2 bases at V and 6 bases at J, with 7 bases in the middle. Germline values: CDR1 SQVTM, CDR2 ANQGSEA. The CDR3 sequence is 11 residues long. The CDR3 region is CSVELRPEAFF. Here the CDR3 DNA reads TGCAGCGTTGAATTGCGCCCTGAAGCTTTCTTT.